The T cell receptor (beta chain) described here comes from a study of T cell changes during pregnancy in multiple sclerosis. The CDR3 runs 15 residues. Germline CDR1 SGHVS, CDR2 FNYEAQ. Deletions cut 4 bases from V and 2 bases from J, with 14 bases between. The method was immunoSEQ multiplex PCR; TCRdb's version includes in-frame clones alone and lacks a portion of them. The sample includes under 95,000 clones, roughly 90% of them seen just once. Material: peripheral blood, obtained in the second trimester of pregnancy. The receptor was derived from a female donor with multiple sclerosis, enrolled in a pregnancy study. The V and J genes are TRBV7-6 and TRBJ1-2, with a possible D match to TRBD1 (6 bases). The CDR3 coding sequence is TGTGCCAGCAGCTCCGGGCAGGGGCTAAACTATGGCTACACCTTC. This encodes CASSSGQGLNYGYTF. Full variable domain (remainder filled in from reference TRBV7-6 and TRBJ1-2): GAGVSQSPRYKVTKRGQDVALRCDPISGHVSLYWYRQALGQGPEFLTYFNYEAQQDKSGLPNDRFSAERPEGSISTLTIQRTEQRDSAMYRCASSSGQGLNYGYTFGSGTRLTVV.